These 11 T cell receptor beta chains came from one sample sequenced in a study of T-cell reconstitution after alpha-beta-depleted transplantation in children. Unique molecular identifiers featured in how the TCRbeta library was prepared. From the PCR reads, TCRdb called clonotypes with MiXCR, one entry per CDR3 protein. The sample has about 590,000 distinct CDR3 sequences, 10% to 15% seen once. The sequences come from PBMCs, mostly from graft donor cells, collected 360 days after TCRalphabeta/CD19-depleted stem cell transplant. The source of these receptors is a male patient aged 10-17 years who had a stem cell transplant for acute myeloid leukemia, so the T cells may come from the graft donor.

V usage is TRBV3-1 and J usage is TRBJ2-7; TRBD2 is a possible D gene (6 bases). The CDR3 runs 15 residues. The ends were cut back, 0 bases at V and 2 bases at J, with 11 bases in the middle. In germline, CDR1 is LGHDT, CDR2 YNNKEL (reference sequence). In DNA, the CDR3 is TGTGCCAGCAGCCAAGAACCGGGAGCGACCTACGAGCAGTACTTC. Encoded protein: CASSQEPGATYEQYF.

The sample holds one count of this clonotype. V is TRBV2 and J is TRBJ1-1, with D uncertain. Germline V CDR1 and CDR2: SNHLY, FYNNEI. There are 13 residues in the CDR3. V lost 4 bases and J 1 base, leaving 7 bases between the germline ends. CDR3 coding DNA: TGTGCCAGCAGTGGGTACAGGAACACTGAAGCTTTCTTT. Its translation: CASSGYRNTEAFF.

This clonotype was picked up a small number of times. The genes are TRBV10-3 and TRBJ2-2; D is uncertain. Germline V CDR1 and CDR2: ENHRY, SYGVKD. Trimming left V 0 bases short and J 6 bases short, with 23 bases between. The CDR3 runs 19 residues. In DNA, the CDR3 is TGTGCCATCAGTGAGTCGATGGTGGCGAGCCCTCAGGTGGCCGGGGAGCTGTTTTTT. Translated, it gives CAISESMVASPQVAGELFF.

J is TRBJ2-5 and V is TRBV3-1; 15 nucleotides agree with TRBD2. The CDR3 has 19 amino acids. In germline, CDR1 is LGHDT, CDR2 YNNKEL (reference sequence). The junction had 11 bases not matched to a gene; V was cut back by 4 bases and J by 2 bases. The CDR3, as DNA: TGTGCCAGCAGCCTTAGACAAGGGACTAGCGGGAGGACTCAAGAGACCCAGTACTTC. Protein sequence: CASSLRQGTSGRTQETQYF.

The CDR3 DNA is TGTGCCAGCAGCGTCGTCCGCCATGAGCAGTTCTTC. Protein: CASSVVRHEQFF. The chain links TRBV9 to TRBJ2-1; D gene ambiguous. V lost 2 bases to trimming and J lost 8 bases, with 8 bases between them. The CDR3 is made up of 12 amino acids. Germline V gene data show CDR1 as SGDLS and CDR2 as YYNGEE.

The rearrangement links TRBV29-1 to TRBJ2-7; 10 nucleotides line up with TRBD1. V lost 4 bases, J lost 3 bases, and 3 bases stayed unmatched. Germline V gene data show CDR1 as SQVTM and CDR2 as ANQGSEA. The CDR3 covers 13 residues. CDR3 protein: CSVVWDRGYEQYF. In DNA, the CDR3 is TGCAGCGTTGTGTGGGACAGGGGCTACGAGCAGTACTTC.

The rearrangement links TRBV29-1 to TRBJ2-3, with no clear D. Germline V gene data show CDR1 as SQVTM and CDR2 as ANQGSEA. This CDR3 spans 12 amino acids. Trimming took 8 bases from V and 3 from J, leaving 12 bases between them. In nucleotides, the CDR3 is TGCAGCCTTGCGGTCGGTACAGATACGCAGTATTTT. Protein product: CSLAVGTDTQYF.

V usage is TRBV27 and J usage is TRBJ1-4, with D maybe TRBD1 (5 bases). CDR1 is MNHEY, CDR2 SMNVEV, per germline (reference sequence). Trimming shortened V by 4 bases and J by 8 bases, and 11 bases separated the two germline ends. The CDR3 is made up of 13 amino acids. The DNA of the CDR3 is TGTGCCAGCAGTTGGAGGGGCAGGGAAAAACTGTTTTTT. Protein: CASSWRGREKLFF.

This clonotype was counted between two and nine times. This chain connects TRBV4-3 to TRBJ2-7; D gene ambiguous. CDR1 is LGHNA, CDR2 YSLEER, per germline. V dropped 3 bases and J dropped 5 bases, with 14 bases sitting between them. This CDR3 comprises 14 residues. This CDR3 reads CASSQDDSQDEQYF. The CDR3 bases are TGCGCCAGCAGCCAGGACGACTCGCAGGACGAGCAGTACTTC.

The V call is TRBV20-1, the J call TRBJ1-4, with 7 bases fitting TRBD1. From germline, CDR1 is DFQATT and CDR2 SNEGSKA (reference sequence). This CDR3 region has 15 residues. Losses at the gene ends were 0 bases for V and 4 bases for J; bases not matched to a gene: 5. CDR3 amino acids: CSARDHRGHNEKLFF. The DNA of the CDR3 is TGCAGTGCTAGAGACCACAGGGGACATAATGAAAAACTGTTTTTT.

Ten or more counts support this clonotype. The V call is TRBV29-1, the J call TRBJ2-5; D might be TRBD1 or TRBD2, each matching 5 bases. Between the trimmed V and J ends, which lost 6 bases and 4 bases, there was a span of 12 bases. The CDR3 spans 12 residues. Germline CDR1 reads SQVTM; CDR2 reads ANQGSEA. For the CDR3, the DNA is TGCAGCGTGGGGGACCCAGGAGAGACCCAGTACTTC. Translation: CSVGDPGETQYF.